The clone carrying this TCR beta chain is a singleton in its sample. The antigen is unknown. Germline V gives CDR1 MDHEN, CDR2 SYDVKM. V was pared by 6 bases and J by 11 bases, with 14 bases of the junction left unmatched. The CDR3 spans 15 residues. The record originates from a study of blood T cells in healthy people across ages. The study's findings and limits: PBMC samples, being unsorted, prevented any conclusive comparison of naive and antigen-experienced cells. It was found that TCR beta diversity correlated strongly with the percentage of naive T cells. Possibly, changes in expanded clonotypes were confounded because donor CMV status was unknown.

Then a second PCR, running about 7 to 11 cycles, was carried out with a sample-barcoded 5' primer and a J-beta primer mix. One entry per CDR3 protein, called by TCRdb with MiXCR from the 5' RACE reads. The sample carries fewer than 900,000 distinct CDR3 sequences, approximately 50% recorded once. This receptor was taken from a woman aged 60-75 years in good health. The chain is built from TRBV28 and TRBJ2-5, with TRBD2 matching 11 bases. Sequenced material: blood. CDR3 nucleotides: TGTGCCAGCAGCTCCACTAGCGGGAGTGGCCGGGAGCAGTACTTC. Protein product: CASSSTSGSGREQYF.